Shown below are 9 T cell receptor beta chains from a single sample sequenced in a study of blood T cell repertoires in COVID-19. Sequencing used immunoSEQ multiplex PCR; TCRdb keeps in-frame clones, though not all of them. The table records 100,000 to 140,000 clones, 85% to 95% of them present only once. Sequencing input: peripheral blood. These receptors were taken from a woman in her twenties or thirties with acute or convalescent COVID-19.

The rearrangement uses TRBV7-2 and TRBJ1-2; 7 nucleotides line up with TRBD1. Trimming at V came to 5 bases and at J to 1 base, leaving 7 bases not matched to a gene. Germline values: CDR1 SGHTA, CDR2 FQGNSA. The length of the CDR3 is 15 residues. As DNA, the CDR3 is TGTGCCAGCAGCGCCGACAGGGCTCTTAACTATGGCTACACCTTC. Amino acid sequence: CASSADRALNYGYTF.

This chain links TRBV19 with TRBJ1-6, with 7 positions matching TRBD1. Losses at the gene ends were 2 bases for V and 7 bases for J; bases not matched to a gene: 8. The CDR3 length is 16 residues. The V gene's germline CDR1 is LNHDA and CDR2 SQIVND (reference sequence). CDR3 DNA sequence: TGTGCCAGTAGTATAAGCTTCCGGGACAGAAATTCACCCCTCCACTTT. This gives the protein CASSISFRDRNSPLHF.

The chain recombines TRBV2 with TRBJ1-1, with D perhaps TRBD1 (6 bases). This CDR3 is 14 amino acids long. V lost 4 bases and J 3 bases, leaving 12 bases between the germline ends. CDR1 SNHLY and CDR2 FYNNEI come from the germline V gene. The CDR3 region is CASSGGTTDTEAFF. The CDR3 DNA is TGTGCCAGCAGTGGTGGGACAACCGACACTGAAGCTTTCTTT.

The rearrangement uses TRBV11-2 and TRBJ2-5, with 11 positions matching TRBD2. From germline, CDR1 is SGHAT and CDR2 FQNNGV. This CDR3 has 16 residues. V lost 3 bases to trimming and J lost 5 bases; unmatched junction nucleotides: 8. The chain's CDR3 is CASSLILAGGWETQYF. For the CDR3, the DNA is TGTGCCAGCAGCTTGATCCTAGCGGGGGGCTGGGAGACCCAGTACTTC.

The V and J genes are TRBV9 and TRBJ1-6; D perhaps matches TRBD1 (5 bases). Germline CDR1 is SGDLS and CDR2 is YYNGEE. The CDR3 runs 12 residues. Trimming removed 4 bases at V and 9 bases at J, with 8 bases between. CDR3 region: CASSRGGSPLHF. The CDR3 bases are TGTGCCAGCAGCCGGGGGGGTTCACCCCTCCACTTT. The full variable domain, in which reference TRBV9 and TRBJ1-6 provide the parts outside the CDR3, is DSGVTQTPKHLITATGQRVTLRCSPRSGDLSVYWYQQSLDQGLQFLIQYYNGEERAKGNILERFSAQQFPDLHSELNLSSLELGDSALYFCASSRGGSPLHFGNGTRLTVT.

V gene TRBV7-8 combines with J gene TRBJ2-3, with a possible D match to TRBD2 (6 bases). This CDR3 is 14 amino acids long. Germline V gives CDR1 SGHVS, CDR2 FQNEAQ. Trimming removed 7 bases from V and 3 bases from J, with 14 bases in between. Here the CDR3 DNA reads TGTGCCAGCACCTCGGAGGGTTGGACAGATACGCAGTATTTT. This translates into CASTSEGWTDTQYF. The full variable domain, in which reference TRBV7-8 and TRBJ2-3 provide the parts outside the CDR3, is GAGVSQSPRYKVAKRGQDVALRCDPISGHVSLFWYQQALGQGPEFLTYFQNEAQLDKSGLPSDRFFAERPEGSVSTLKIQRTQQEDSAVYLCASTSEGWTDTQYFGPGTRLTVL.

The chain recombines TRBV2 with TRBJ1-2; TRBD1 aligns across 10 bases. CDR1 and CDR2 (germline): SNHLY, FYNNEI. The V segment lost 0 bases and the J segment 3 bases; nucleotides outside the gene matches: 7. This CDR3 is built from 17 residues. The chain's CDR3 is CASSEALTGGKDYGYTF. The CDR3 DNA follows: TGTGCCAGCAGTGAAGCGCTGACAGGGGGCAAGGACTATGGCTACACCTTC.

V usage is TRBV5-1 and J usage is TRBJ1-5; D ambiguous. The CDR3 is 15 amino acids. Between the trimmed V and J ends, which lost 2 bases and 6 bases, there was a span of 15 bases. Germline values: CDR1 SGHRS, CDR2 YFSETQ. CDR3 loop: CASSFTAGSSQPQHF. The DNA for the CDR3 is TGCGCCAGCAGCTTCACAGCGGGGTCAAGTCAGCCCCAGCATTTT.

DNA for the CDR3: TGTGCCAGCAAGATACTCGCAACTAATGAAAAACTGTTTTTT. Translation: CASKILATNEKLFF. V and J are TRBV2 and TRBJ1-4; no definite D call. CDR1 is SNHLY and CDR2 is FYNNEI in the germline V gene. The ends were cut back, 7 bases at V and 0 bases at J, with 9 bases in the middle. The CDR3 runs to 14 residues.